The 10 T cell receptor beta chains given below trace back to one sample, sequenced in a study of blood T cells in healthy people across ages. Primed by a sample-barcoded 5' primer and a J-beta primer mix, a second PCR proceeded for roughly 6 to 12 cycles. TCRdb redid the calling of the 5' RACE reads with MiXCR, one entry per CDR3 protein. Of 800,000 to 950,000 distinct CDR3 sequences detected, around 49% appear once; the ten largest clones hold over 10%. The sample was blood. The receptors were gathered from a man aged 25 to 45 in good health.

The chain has TRBV20-1 and TRBJ2-3, with a tentative D call TRBD2 (6 bases). The CDR3 is 15 residues long. Trimming cost V 5 bases and J 2 bases, with 17 bases left between them. Germline-derived CDR1 and CDR2 are DFQATT and SNEGSKA (reference sequence). CDR3 DNA sequence: TGCAGTGCTCTCCTAGTGGGAGGCCCCACAGATACGCAGTATTTT. It yields the protein CSALLVGGPTDTQYF.

The V gene is TRBV5-1, the J gene TRBJ1-2; D remains ambiguous. This CDR3 contains 15 residues. Germline CDR1 reads SGHRS; CDR2 reads YFSETQ. V gave up 2 bases and J gave up 0 bases, with 11 bases separating them. The CDR3 nucleotides read TGCGCCAGCAGCTTCTATGACGCCGCTAACTATGGCTACACCTTC. Protein sequence: CASSFYDAANYGYTF.

The chain is built from TRBV28 and TRBJ1-1; the D gene is possibly TRBD1 (5 bases). Germline assignment: CDR1 MDHEN and CDR2 SYDVKM. The CDR3 sequence is 11 residues long. Trimming shortened V by 3 bases and J by 10 bases, and 9 bases separated the two germline ends. The CDR3 here is CASSLTVRAFF. DNA of the CDR3: TGTGCCAGCAGTTTGACAGTCAGAGCTTTCTTT.

The rearrangement links TRBV10-3 to TRBJ1-5; maybe TRBD1 (6 bases). V shed 2 bases and J shed 3 bases, with 8 bases lying between them. CDR1 is ENHRY and CDR2 is SYGVKD in the germline V gene. The CDR3 consists of 14 residues. For the CDR3, the DNA is TGTGCCATCAGTGAGACAGGGCCCAATCAGCCCCAGCATTTT. It yields the protein CAISETGPNQPQHF.

This clonotype was observed a few times. The V and J genes are TRBV27 and TRBJ1-6; D is uncertain. CDR1 and CDR2 (germline): MNHEY, SMNVEV (reference sequence). The CDR3 spans 15 residues. Trimming took 3 bases from V and 1 from J, leaving 7 bases between them. In DNA, the CDR3 is TGTGCCAGCAGTTTTGGGTTGTCCTATAATTCACCCCTCCACTTT. The encoded protein is CASSFGLSYNSPLHF.

The chain has TRBV28 and TRBJ2-6; tentatively, D is TRBD1 (5 bases). Germline CDR1 MDHEN, CDR2 SYDVKM. The length of the CDR3 is 13 residues. V lost 6 bases to trimming and J lost 3 bases, with 6 bases between them. The CDR3 sequence: CASRGHGANVLTF. CDR3 coding DNA: TGTGCCAGCAGGGGGCATGGGGCCAACGTCCTGACTTTC.

The chain uses TRBV20-1 and TRBJ1-2; 11 bases are a match to TRBD1. The germline V gene encodes CDR1 DFQATT and CDR2 SNEGSKA (reference sequence). The ends lost 6 bases at V and 7 bases at J; junction bases unmatched: 10. The CDR3 contains 14 residues. Written as DNA, the CDR3 is TGCAGTGCGCCCAGGACAGGGGGCGCTTGTGGCTACACCTTC. Translating it yields CSAPRTGGACGYTF.

This clonotype was counted between two and nine times. This chain uses TRBV14 with TRBJ1-2; D uncertain. Germline V gene sequence: CDR1 SGHDN, CDR2 FVKESK. CDR3 length: 15 amino acids. With 0 bases removed from V and 1 base from J, the gap between germline ends came to 9 bases. The CDR3, as DNA: TGTGCCAGCAGCCAAGAGTATCAGAGTAACTATGGCTACACCTTC. It is translated as CASSQEYQSNYGYTF.

The V and J genes are TRBV3-1 and TRBJ2-1, with D perhaps matching TRBD1 or TRBD2 (6 bases each). Germline V lookup: CDR1 LGHDT, CDR2 YNNKEL (reference sequence). The CDR3 runs 14 residues. The ends were cut back, 8 bases at V and 5 bases at J, with 16 bases in the middle. CDR3 loop: CASAPRRGHNEQFF. The CDR3 nucleotides are TGTGCCAGCGCCCCCCGCCGGGGGCACAATGAGCAGTTCTTC.

The chain employs TRBV6-1 and TRBJ2-5; TRBD2 matches 8 bases. Germline V gene lookup returns CDR1 MNHNS and CDR2 SASEGT. Trimming took 0 bases from V and 7 from J; bases not matched to a gene: 13. CDR3 size: 17 residues. Here the CDR3 reads CASSEALLAGGRPTQYF. The CDR3, as DNA: TGTGCCAGCAGTGAAGCGCTTCTGGCGGGGGGACGTCCGACCCAGTACTTC.